This T cell receptor (beta chain) was recovered during a study of T cell responses to AZD1222 COVID-19 vaccine. As concerns this clone: The antigen is not known.

The ends lost 2 bases at V and 4 bases at J; junction bases unmatched: 11. The CDR3 length is 16 residues. Germline CDR1 KGHSH, CDR2 LQKENI. Assay used: immunoSEQ multiplex PCR; TCRdb lists only in-frame clones, some missing. The sample lists 120,000 or so clones, roughly 90% occurring once. Whole-study results and caveats: Samples come after the peak T cell response, not at day 14. Baseline testing showed seropositivity in only 5 or 6 AZD1222 recipients.

The specimen was peripheral blood, collected on day 0 of AZD1222 vaccination. The V call is TRBV18, the J call TRBJ2-7, with 7 bases matching TRBD1. This clonotype was obtained from an adult in good health. CDR3 sequence reads: CASSPFGQGDVYEQYF. The CDR3 coding sequence is TGTGCCAGCTCACCATTTGGTCAGGGGGACGTTTACGAGCAGTACTTC.